This T cell receptor beta chain was retrieved from a study of OX40 agonist ivuxolimab in advanced cancers. Whole-study findings and limits: Specificity for antigen went undetermined in the expanded peripheral T cells.

The CDR3 has 14 residues. Germline V gene sequence: CDR1 SNHLY, CDR2 FYNNEI. V was pared by 6 bases and J by 1 base, with 1 base of the junction left unmatched. As for this clone: The antigen is undetermined.

The repertoire was sequenced with immunoSEQ multiplex PCR; TCRdb's copy has only in-frame clones and lacks some. The profile shows approximately 6,600 clones, roughly 80% of them singletons. The material was CD4+ or CD8+ T cells sorted from blood, obtained in a trial of the OX40 agonist ivuxolimab. The sequence derives from an adult with an advanced solid tumor such as melanoma, head and neck, liver or kidney cancer. The chain joins TRBV2 to TRBJ2-5; TRBD1 aligns across 11 bases. The CDR3 region is CASRGQGAQETQYF. In DNA form, the CDR3 reads TGTGCCAGCAGAGGACAGGGGGCCCAAGAGACCCAGTACTTC.